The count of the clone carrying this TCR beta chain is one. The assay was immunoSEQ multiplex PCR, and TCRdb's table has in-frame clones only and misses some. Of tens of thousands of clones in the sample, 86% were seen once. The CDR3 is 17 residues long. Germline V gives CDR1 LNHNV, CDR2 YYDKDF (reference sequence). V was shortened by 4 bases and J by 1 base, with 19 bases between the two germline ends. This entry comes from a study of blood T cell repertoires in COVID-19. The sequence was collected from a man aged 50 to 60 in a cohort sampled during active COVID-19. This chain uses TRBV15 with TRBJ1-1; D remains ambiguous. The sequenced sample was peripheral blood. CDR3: CATSTFPRLVGNTEAFF. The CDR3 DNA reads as TGTGCCACCAGCACCTTCCCACGACTGGTGGGGAACACTGAAGCTTTCTTT.